The sequence of this T cell receptor beta chain was determined in a study of T-cell memory formation after mild COVID-19. Study summary: For the most part, TCR clusters were specific to one donor.

The CDR3 length is 13 residues. From germline, CDR1 is MNHEY and CDR2 SVGAGI. Trimming stripped 4 bases from V and 10 bases from J, with 11 bases between. From the 5' RACE reads, TCRdb called clonotypes with MiXCR, one entry per CDR3 protein. The table has more than 300,000 distinct CDR3 sequences, roughly 13% seen once. V is TRBV6-5 and J is TRBJ1-6, with D possibly TRBD1 on 5 matching bases. The sample comprised PBMCs or a T cell subset sorted from them (not recorded which). The receptor was isolated from a man aged 18 to 30 who had mild COVID-19 (a few samples of this study predate the infection). Cell type and time point are not known. CDR3 coding DNA: TGTGCCAGCAGTTTAATGGGGGTCTCACCCCTCCACTTT. Translating it yields CASSLMGVSPLHF.